This T cell receptor (beta chain) was captured by sequencing in a study of cytomegalovirus exposure and HLA in healthy donors. General study results and limits: Within an earlier analysis, most TCR beta V segments proved productive either about 90% or about 30% of the time.

As concerns this clone: Antigen unknown. This specimen includes other DNA sequences encoding the same CDR3.

Primers for the PCR totalled 60 Vbeta and 13 Jbeta. Assay used: immunoSEQ multiplex PCR; TCRdb lists only in-frame clones, some missing. The data contain about 140,000 clones, roughly 90% of them singletons. The V and J ends lost 5 bases and 4 bases respectively, with 9 bases between them. Per the germline V gene, CDR1 is MDHEN and CDR2 is SYDVKM. The CDR3 runs 12 residues. The chain carries TRBV28 and TRBJ2-7; TRBD1 might be the D (6 bases). The sequence was obtained from a woman in her thirties or forties in good health and CMV-seronegative. The sample was PBMCs. CDR3 region: CASSLQGYEQYF. In nucleotides, the CDR3 is TGTGCCAGCAGTCTACAGGGATACGAGCAGTACTTC.